This T cell receptor beta chain was identified in a study of cytomegalovirus exposure and HLA in healthy donors. The CDR3 is 14 residues long. Trimming stripped 6 bases from V and 6 bases from J, with 14 bases between. Germline CDR1 reads MRHNA; CDR2 reads SNTAGT. The PCR ran on 60 Vbeta and 13 Jbeta primers. Sequencing used immunoSEQ multiplex PCR; TCRdb keeps in-frame clones, though not all of them. The sample includes about 160,000 clones, roughly 72% seen only once; the top ten take about 7%. The sequence was collected from a man aged 40-49 years in good health and CMV-seropositive. The chain carries TRBV6-4 and TRBJ1-4, with D unclear. Sequencing was carried out using PBMCs. CDR3 DNA sequence: TGTGCCAGCAGGGCGGGTTATTCAGATGAAAAACTGTTTTTT. Translating it yields CASRAGYSDEKLFF.